The clone carrying this T cell receptor beta chain was observed at least ten times. Clones were read by immunoSEQ multiplex PCR, and TCRdb kept only the in-frame ones, dropping some. The repertoire holds more than 250,000 clones, with approximately 83% as singletons. The study recruited people aged roughly 18 to 100 years across approximately 24 US areas. Cohort assignment relied on participant-reported clinical history. Donors in Cohort 3 who had recovered were those with two negative PCRs, healthcare professional clearance, or resolution of their symptoms. The entry originates in a study of blood T cell repertoires in COVID-19. Study at large: Sources were T cells, B-cell-depleted T cells, or PBMCs; the material itself was cDNA or gDNA.

CDR3 length equals 13 residues. CDR1 and CDR2 (germline): SEHNR, FQNEAQ (reference sequence). V dropped 3 bases and J dropped 6; count of bases not matched to a gene: 1. The sequence was obtained from a young man who had recovered from COVID-19. The chain joins TRBV7-9 to TRBJ1-2, with TRBD1 matching over 10 bases. Input material: PBMCs or T cells enriched from blood (not recorded which). CDR3 in amino acids: CASSLGQGHGYTF. DNA for the CDR3: TGTGCCAGCAGCTTGGGACAGGGGCATGGCTACACCTTC.